The following is a T cell receptor (beta chain) sequence with its context. What antigen it recognizes has not been identified. Qualities for individual bases were not recorded, and no much larger clone is one base off. This entry comes from a study of blood T cell repertoires in COVID-19 (dated by TCRdb to 2020 to 2022). For context, the study as a whole: Collaborator samples came from the United States, Italy and Spain and covered acute and convalescent phases of COVID-19. The material from the prospective study consisted of cDNA or gDNA derived from T cells, B-cell-depleted T cells, or PBMCs. Subjects who had been exposed to COVID-19, were actively infected with it, or had recovered from it provided the deeply sampled blood TCRbeta repertoires that made up the dataset. The repertoires were made available in a free public database intended to serve as a resource for research on the immune response to SARS-CoV-2. The samples were drawn from two sources: the first 160 participants of the ongoing ImmuneRACE study, and fewer than 1,500 subjects contributed by 6 global collaborators. Sample metadata almost always included a de-identified subject ID, COVID-19 status, age in years and sex. Where HLA class I and class II types were available, the types were taken from metadata supplied by the sample provider, not from assay-based typing. Overall study results and their limits: How much clinical and demographic metadata was included differed by source and by participant, and the metadata was provided uncurated.

In the prospective study, participants were 18 to 89 years old, resided in 24 geographic areas of the United States, and were enrolled through a virtual design. To assign participants to cohorts, the prospective study relied on clinical history that participants themselves reported in a screening survey and a study questionnaire. Mobile phlebotomists in the prospective study collected whole blood, serum and a nasopharyngeal or oropharyngeal swab from every participant. Participants in the prospective study had the option to provide additional blood draws and questionnaires over a 2-month period. Before DNA extraction, blood samples from the prospective study were shipped at room temperature or frozen. The immunoSEQ Assay, a bias-controlled multiplex PCR, was used to amplify TCRbeta CDR3 regions from genomic DNA. As for the authors' bioinformatics: Nucleated cell counts per sample were estimated from amplification of reference gene primers within the assay. To quantify the absolute abundance of each unique TCRbeta CDR3 rearrangement, sequence reads were collapsed and filtered. Productive Simpson clonality was computed per sample as the square root of Simpson's diversity index over productive rearrangements. The immuneACCESS repertoire file appears here via TCRdb, limited to in-frame rearrangements. These files lack a portion of the clones; in checked studies, under half of the deficit traces to unresolved V genes, and the cause of the others is not known. V, J and clone size are taken as reported in that table, and D and trimming were inferred from the DNA itself. For this sample the table gives over 250,000 clones, of which around 80% were detected only once. About 4% of the sample rests with the top ten.

This TCR derives from a man aged 25-40 years with acute COVID-19. Material for sequencing was PBMCs or T cells enriched from blood (not recorded which).

The CDR3 sequence is CATSRVTGGQPQHF. The nucleotides are TGTGCCACCAGCAGGGTAACAGGGGGCCAGCCCCAGCATTTT. This receptor chain uses TRBV15 and TRBJ1-5; TRBD1 fits 9 bases in the junction. The CDR3 measures 14 amino acids from cysteine to phenylalanine. Only CDR3 DNA remains: 42 bases, in frame from the first base. CDR1 LNHNV and CDR2 YYDKDF were looked up in the germline V gene (reference sequence). After removal of 3 bases from V and 7 bases from J, the junction retains 4 bases not matched to a gene.